The clone carrying this T cell receptor (beta chain) was detected a few times. The CDR3 has 13 residues. Germline CDR1 SNHLY, CDR2 FYNNEI. Enrolled through a virtual design, the participants were between roughly 18 and 100 years of age and came from under 25 US areas. Profiling relied on immunoSEQ multiplex PCR, and the TCRdb table lists in-frame clones only, not all of them. This table has about 280,000 clones, 85% to 90% appearing once. The data were obtained in a study of blood T cell repertoires in COVID-19. Study-wide context: PBMCs, B-cell-depleted T cells, or T cells were the source of the cDNA or gDNA that made up the material.

The J gene is TRBJ2-5, the V gene TRBV2; 10 bases align to TRBD1. Sequenced input: PBMCs or T cells enriched from blood (not recorded which). The receptor was isolated from an older woman who had recovered from COVID-19. DNA of the CDR3: TGTGCAGGTGGGCCGGACAGGGGGGAGACCCAGTACTTC. This sequence encodes CAGGPDRGETQYF. The whole variable domain, filled in from reference TRBV2 and TRBJ2-5, reads EPEVTQTPSHQVTQMGQEVILRCVPISNHLYFYWYRQILGQKVEFLVSFYNNEISEKSEIFDDQFSVERPDGSNFTLKIRSTKLEDSAMYFCAGGPDRGETQYFGPGTRLLVL.